Listed below are T cell receptor beta chains from one sample, sequenced in a study of OX40 agonist ivuxolimab in advanced cancers. The repertoire was sequenced with immunoSEQ multiplex PCR; TCRdb's copy has only in-frame clones and lacks some. The sample lists nearly 60,000 clones, 80% to 90% seen once, with under 3.5% in the top ten. Sequenced material: CD4+ or CD8+ T cells sorted from blood, taken in a trial of the OX40 agonist ivuxolimab. These receptors were obtained from an adult with an advanced solid tumor such as melanoma, head and neck, liver or kidney cancer. Both conserved end residues are part of each CDR3. Each record gives: J gene, CDR3 length, clone size, V gene, D gene, CDR3 protein, CDR3 DNA. The D gene is left open where the match is weak. The size of a clone is reported for some rows only, either as once, few or many, or as a class for expanded clones.

j_gene: TRBJ2-3
len: 16
abundance: -
v_gene: TRBV9
d_gene: -
CDR3aa: CASSARGGLASGTQYF
CDR3nt: TGTGCCAGCAGCGCCAGAGGTGGTCTAGCGTCTGGTACGCAGTATTTT

j_gene: TRBJ2-7
len: 14
abundance: -
v_gene: TRBV19
d_gene: TRBD2
CDR3aa: CASSTSGSPHEQYF
CDR3nt: TGTGCCAGTAGTACTAGCGGGAGCCCCCACGAGCAGTACTTC

j_gene: TRBJ1-1
len: 13
abundance: -
v_gene: TRBV2
d_gene: TRBD1
CDR3aa: CASIGTGNTEAFF
CDR3nt: TGTGCCAGCATCGGGACAGGGAACACTGAAGCTTTCTTT

j_gene: TRBJ1-1
len: 13
abundance: few
v_gene: TRBV30
d_gene: -
CDR3aa: CAWSVQTEGEAFF
CDR3nt: TGTGCCTGGAGTGTACAGACAGAGGGTGAAGCTTTCTTT

j_gene: TRBJ1-1
len: 16
abundance: -
v_gene: TRBV19
d_gene: -
CDR3aa: CASSMRKGPWNTEAFF
CDR3nt: TGTGCCAGTAGTATGAGAAAAGGCCCTTGGAACACTGAAGCTTTCTTT

j_gene: TRBJ2-7
len: 14
abundance: -
v_gene: TRBV6-5
d_gene: -
CDR3aa: CASRRQVGRYEQYF
CDR3nt: TGTGCCAGCAGGAGACAGGTTGGGCGCTACGAGCAGTACTTC

j_gene: TRBJ2-2
len: 16
abundance: -
v_gene: TRBV28
d_gene: -
CDR3aa: CASSPLERLNTGELFF
CDR3nt: TGTGCCAGCAGCCCCCTTGAAAGATTGAACACCGGGGAGCTGTTTTTT

j_gene: TRBJ1-1
len: 14
abundance: -
v_gene: TRBV18
d_gene: TRBD1
CDR3aa: CASSIGTGRPEAFF
CDR3nt: TGTGCCAGCTCAATAGGGACAGGGCGGCCTGAAGCTTTCTTT

j_gene: TRBJ1-6
len: 13
abundance: -
v_gene: TRBV6-6
d_gene: -
CDR3aa: CASSPMRGESLHF
CDR3nt: TGTGCCAGCAGCCCTATGAGGGGCGAGTCCCTCCACTTT

j_gene: TRBJ2-3
len: 13
abundance: -
v_gene: TRBV19
d_gene: -
CDR3aa: CASSIETVGTQYF
CDR3nt: TGTGCCAGTAGTATTGAGACTGTTGGTACGCAGTATTTT

j_gene: TRBJ1-2
len: 12
abundance: -
v_gene: TRBV7-9
d_gene: TRBD1
CDR3aa: CASSLQGVGYTF
CDR3nt: TGTGCCAGCAGCTTACAGGGGGTTGGCTACACCTTC

j_gene: TRBJ1-1
len: 11
abundance: -
v_gene: TRBV11-2
d_gene: -
CDR3aa: CASSPNTEAFF
CDR3nt: TGTGCCAGCAGCCCGAACACTGAAGCTTTCTTT

j_gene: TRBJ1-4
len: 15
abundance: once
v_gene: TRBV30
d_gene: -
CDR3aa: CAWRSLGATNEKLFF
CDR3nt: TGTGCCTGGAGGTCATTGGGGGCAACTAATGAAAAACTGTTTTTT

j_gene: TRBJ1-5
len: 16
abundance: -
v_gene: TRBV19
d_gene: TRBD1
CDR3aa: CASSIDPDRGAQPQHF
CDR3nt: TGTGCCAGTAGTATAGACCCGGACAGGGGAGCTCAGCCCCAGCATTTT

j_gene: TRBJ2-3
len: 16
abundance: -
v_gene: TRBV6-5
d_gene: -
CDR3aa: CASSYSYTTSTDTQYF
CDR3nt: TGTGCCAGCAGTTACTCTTACACCACTAGCACAGATACGCAGTATTTT

j_gene: TRBJ2-7
len: 14
abundance: -
v_gene: TRBV27
d_gene: -
CDR3aa: CASSLMGGRYEQYF
CDR3nt: TGTGCCAGCAGTTTAATGGGGGGAAGGTACGAGCAGTACTTC

j_gene: TRBJ1-2
len: 15
abundance: -
v_gene: TRBV5-6
d_gene: -
CDR3aa: CASSLGSTTTGGYTF
CDR3nt: TGTGCCAGCAGCTTGGGTTCGACAACCACGGGTGGCTACACCTTC

j_gene: TRBJ2-1
len: 15
abundance: -
v_gene: TRBV7-3
d_gene: -
CDR3aa: CASSPGPSAYNEQFF
CDR3nt: TGTGCCAGCAGCCCGGGGCCCTCAGCTTACAATGAGCAGTTCTTC

j_gene: TRBJ2-7
len: 15
abundance: -
v_gene: TRBV5-1
d_gene: -
CDR3aa: CASSLDSLSSYEQYF
CDR3nt: TGCGCCAGCAGCCTGGACTCTCTAAGCTCCTACGAGCAGTACTTC

j_gene: TRBJ1-3
len: 15
abundance: -
v_gene: TRBV6-5
d_gene: -
CDR3aa: CASSREGDSGNTIYF
CDR3nt: TGTGCCAGCAGTCGTGAAGGGGACTCTGGAAACACCATATATTTT

j_gene: TRBJ2-5
len: 15
abundance: -
v_gene: TRBV5-1
d_gene: TRBD2
CDR3aa: CASSLIRAGSETQYF
CDR3nt: TGCGCCAGCAGCTTGATAAGAGCGGGGTCCGAGACCCAGTACTTC

j_gene: TRBJ2-7
len: 15
abundance: -
v_gene: TRBV10-3
d_gene: -
CDR3aa: CAISEVGRGDYEQYF
CDR3nt: TGTGCCATCAGTGAGGTAGGGAGAGGGGACTACGAGCAGTACTTC

j_gene: TRBJ2-2
len: 17
abundance: -
v_gene: TRBV11-2
d_gene: -
CDR3aa: CASSLFAGTLNTGELFF
CDR3nt: TGTGCCAGCAGCTTATTTGCGGGGACCCTGAACACCGGGGAGCTGTTTTTT

j_gene: TRBJ1-4
len: 16
abundance: few
v_gene: TRBV6-5
d_gene: TRBD1
CDR3aa: CASSYRPGQENEKLFF
CDR3nt: TGTGCCAGCAGTTATAGACCGGGACAGGAAAATGAAAAACTGTTTTTT